This T cell receptor (beta chain) was captured by sequencing in a study of cytotoxic CD8 clonotypes in ibrutinib-treated CLL. The wider study: When averaged across all of the samples, the counts came to some 250,000 productive templates and tens of thousands of productive rearrangements.

Libraries were prepared by immunoSEQ multiplex PCR; TCRdb keeps only in-frame clonotypes and omits some of them. Seen here are 97,000 or so clones, 60% to 80% observed once, and the top ten hold about 32%. Around 2 micrograms of genomic DNA (from cryopreserved PBMCs) were used for TCR beta libraries. The V and J ends lost 3 bases and 4 bases respectively, with 15 bases between them. This CDR3 is 15 amino acids long. Per germline, CDR1 SEHNR and CDR2 FQNEAQ (reference sequence). Material: PBMCs, obtained after 12 months of ibrutinib treatment. The clonotype originates from a human donor with chronic lymphocytic leukemia. The chain uses TRBV7-9 and TRBJ2-5; D ambiguous. The CDR3 protein is CASSFVAGDRETQYF. The CDR3 DNA reads as TGTGCCAGCAGCTTCGTGGCAGGCGATAGAGAGACCCAGTACTTC.